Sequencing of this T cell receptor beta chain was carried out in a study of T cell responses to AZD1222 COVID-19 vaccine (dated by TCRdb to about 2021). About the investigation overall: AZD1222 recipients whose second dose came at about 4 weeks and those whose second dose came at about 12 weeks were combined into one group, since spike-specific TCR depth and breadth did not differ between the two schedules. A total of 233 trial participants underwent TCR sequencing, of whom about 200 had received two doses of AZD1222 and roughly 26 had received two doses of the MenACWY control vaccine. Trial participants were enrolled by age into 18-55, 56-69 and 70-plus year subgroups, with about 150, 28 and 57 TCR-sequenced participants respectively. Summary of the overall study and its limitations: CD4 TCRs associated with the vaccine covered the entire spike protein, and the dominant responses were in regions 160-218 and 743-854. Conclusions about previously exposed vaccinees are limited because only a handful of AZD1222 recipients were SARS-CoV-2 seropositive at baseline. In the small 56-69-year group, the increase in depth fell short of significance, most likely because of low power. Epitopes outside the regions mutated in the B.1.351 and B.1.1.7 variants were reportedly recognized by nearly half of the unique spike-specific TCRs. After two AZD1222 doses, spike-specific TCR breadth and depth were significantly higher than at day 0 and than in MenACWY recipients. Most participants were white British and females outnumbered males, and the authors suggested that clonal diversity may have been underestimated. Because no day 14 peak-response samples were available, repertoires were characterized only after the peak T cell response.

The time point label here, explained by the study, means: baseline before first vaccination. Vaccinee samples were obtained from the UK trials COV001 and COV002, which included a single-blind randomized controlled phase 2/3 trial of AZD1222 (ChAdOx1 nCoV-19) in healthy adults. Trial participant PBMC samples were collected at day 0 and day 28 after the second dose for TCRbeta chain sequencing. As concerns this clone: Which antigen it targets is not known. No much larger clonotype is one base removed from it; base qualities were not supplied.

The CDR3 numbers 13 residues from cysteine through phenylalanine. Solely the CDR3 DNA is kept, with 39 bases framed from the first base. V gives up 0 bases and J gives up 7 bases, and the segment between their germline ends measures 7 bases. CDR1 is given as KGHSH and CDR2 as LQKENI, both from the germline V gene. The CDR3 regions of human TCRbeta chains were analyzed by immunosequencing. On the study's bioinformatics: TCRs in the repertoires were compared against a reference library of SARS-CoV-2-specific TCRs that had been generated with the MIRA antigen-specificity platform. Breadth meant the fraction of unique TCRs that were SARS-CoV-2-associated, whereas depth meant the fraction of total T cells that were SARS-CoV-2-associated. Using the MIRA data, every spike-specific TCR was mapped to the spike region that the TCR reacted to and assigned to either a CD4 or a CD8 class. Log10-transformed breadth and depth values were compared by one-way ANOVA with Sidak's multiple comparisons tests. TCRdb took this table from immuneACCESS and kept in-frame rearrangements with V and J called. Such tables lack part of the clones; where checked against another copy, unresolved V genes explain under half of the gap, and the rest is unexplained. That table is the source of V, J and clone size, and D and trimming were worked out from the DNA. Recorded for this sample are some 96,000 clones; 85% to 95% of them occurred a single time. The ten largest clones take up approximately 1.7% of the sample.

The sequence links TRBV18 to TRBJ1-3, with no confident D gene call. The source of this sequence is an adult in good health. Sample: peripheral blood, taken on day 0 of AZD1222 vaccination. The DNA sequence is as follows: TGTGCCAGCTCACCACCGGTCGAGAACACCATATATTTT. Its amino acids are CASSPPVENTIYF.